The clone carrying this T cell receptor (beta chain) was detected only once. Its antigen is undetermined. The V and J ends lost 8 bases and 1 base respectively, with 30 bases between them. There are 19 residues in the CDR3. The data belong to a study of T-cell reconstitution after alpha-beta-depleted transplantation in children. Study-level results: Among T cells one year after transplant, newly produced cells accounted for most counts and diversity. High day-60 TCRbeta diversity in some patients came from surviving recipient T cells and thymic progenitors. It was reported that alpha-beta T cells came from several hundred expanded graft clones (about two months after transplant).

Unique molecular identifiers were used to barcode this TCRbeta library. Each CDR3 protein gets one entry after TCRdb re-called the PCR reads with MiXCR. The sample has 440,000 or so distinct CDR3 sequences, 43% seen once; the top ten hold 25% to 30%. The chain combines TRBV12-3 or TRBV12-4 with TRBJ2-7; possibly TRBD1 for D (7 bases). The material sequenced was PBMCs, taken before TCRalphabeta/CD19-depleted stem cell transplant. The receptor's source is a girl aged 2 to 10 with aplastic anemia, due to receive a stem cell transplant. Here the CDR3 DNA reads TGTGCCAGCTCCTTGGGGCAGGGGGGTGGCTACCCTAATTCCTACGAGCAGTACTTC. The encoded protein is CASSLGQGGGYPNSYEQYF.